The T cell receptor beta chain described here comes from a study of human T cells and chemical hapten exposure. This clonotype was seen a handful of times. From the RACE reads, TCRdb called clonotypes with MiXCR, one entry per CDR3 protein. The sample lists some 79,000 distinct CDR3 sequences, roughly a tenth occurring once. Germline V gene sequence: CDR1 SGDLS, CDR2 YYNGEE. V gave up 0 bases and J gave up 4 bases, with 15 bases separating them. This CDR3 has 16 amino acids. Time point given: patch test 3, about 24 weeks after DPC sensitization. Treatment described: therapeutic diphenylcyclopropenone sensitization with weekly scalp DPC.

The sequences come from whole blood, collected in connection with sensitization to the hapten diphenylcyclopropenone (DPC). The chain has TRBV9 and TRBJ2-3; tentative D call: TRBD2 (5 bases). This receptor was obtained from a woman in her forties or fifties with alopecia areata. Some clones in this sample may be carry-over from other donors' samples. The CDR3 DNA is TGTGCCAGCAGCGTAGAAGTCCGGGGTTTCGCAGATACGCAGTATTTT. Its protein is CASSVEVRGFADTQYF.